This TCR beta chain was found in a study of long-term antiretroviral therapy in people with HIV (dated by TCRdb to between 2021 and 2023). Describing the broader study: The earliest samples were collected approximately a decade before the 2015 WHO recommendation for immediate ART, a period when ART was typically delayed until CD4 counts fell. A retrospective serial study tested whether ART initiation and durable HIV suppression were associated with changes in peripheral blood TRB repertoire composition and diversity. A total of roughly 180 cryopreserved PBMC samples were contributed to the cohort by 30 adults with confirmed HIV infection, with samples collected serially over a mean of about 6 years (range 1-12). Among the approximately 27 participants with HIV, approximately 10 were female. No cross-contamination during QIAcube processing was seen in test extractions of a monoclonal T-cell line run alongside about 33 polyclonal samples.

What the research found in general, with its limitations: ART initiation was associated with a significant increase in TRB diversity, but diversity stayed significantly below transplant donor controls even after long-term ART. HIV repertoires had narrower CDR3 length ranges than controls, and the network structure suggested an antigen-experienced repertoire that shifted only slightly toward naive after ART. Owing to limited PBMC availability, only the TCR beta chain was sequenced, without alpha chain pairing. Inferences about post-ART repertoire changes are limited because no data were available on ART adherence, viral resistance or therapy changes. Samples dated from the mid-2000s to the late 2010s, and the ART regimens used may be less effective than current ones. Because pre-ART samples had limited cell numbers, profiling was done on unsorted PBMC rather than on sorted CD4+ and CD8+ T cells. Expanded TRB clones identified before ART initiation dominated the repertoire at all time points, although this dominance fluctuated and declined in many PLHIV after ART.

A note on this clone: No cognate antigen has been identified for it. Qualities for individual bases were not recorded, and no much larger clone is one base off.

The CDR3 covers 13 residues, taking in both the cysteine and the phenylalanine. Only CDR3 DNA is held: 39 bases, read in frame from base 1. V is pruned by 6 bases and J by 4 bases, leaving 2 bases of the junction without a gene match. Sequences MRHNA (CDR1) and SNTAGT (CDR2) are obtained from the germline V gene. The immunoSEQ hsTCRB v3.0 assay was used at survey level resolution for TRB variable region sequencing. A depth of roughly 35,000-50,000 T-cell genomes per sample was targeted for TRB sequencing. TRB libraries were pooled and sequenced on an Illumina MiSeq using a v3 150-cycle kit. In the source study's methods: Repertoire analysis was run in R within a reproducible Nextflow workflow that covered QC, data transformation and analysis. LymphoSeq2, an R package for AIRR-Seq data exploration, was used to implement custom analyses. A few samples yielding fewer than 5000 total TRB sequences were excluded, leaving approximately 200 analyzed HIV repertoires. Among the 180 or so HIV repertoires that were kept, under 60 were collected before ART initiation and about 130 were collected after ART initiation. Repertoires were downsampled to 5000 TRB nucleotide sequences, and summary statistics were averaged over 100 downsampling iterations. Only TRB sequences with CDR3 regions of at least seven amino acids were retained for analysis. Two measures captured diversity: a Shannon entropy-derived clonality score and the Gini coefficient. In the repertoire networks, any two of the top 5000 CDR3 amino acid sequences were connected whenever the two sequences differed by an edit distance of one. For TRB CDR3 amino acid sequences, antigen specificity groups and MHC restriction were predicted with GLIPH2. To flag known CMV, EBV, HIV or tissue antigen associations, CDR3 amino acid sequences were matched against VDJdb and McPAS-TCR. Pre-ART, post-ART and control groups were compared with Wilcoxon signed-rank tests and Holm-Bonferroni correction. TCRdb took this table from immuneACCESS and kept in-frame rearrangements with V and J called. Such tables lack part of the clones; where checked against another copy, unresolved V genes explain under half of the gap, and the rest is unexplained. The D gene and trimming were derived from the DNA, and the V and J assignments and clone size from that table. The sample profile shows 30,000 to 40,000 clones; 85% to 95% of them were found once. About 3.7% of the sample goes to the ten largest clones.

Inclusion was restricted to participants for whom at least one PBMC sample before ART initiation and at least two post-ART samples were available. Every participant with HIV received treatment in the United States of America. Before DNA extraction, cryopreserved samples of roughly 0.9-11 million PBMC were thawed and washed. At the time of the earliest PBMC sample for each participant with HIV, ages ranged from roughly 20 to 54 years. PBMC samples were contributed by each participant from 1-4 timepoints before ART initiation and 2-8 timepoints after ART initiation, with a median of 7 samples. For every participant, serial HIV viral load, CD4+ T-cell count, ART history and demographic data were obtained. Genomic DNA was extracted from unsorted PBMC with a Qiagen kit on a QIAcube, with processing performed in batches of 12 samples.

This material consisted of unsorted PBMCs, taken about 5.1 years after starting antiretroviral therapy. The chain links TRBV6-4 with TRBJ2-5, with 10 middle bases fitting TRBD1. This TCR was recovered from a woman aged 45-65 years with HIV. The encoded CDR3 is CASSRDRGETQYF. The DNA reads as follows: TGTGCCAGCAGCCGGGACAGGGGAGAGACCCAGTACTTC.